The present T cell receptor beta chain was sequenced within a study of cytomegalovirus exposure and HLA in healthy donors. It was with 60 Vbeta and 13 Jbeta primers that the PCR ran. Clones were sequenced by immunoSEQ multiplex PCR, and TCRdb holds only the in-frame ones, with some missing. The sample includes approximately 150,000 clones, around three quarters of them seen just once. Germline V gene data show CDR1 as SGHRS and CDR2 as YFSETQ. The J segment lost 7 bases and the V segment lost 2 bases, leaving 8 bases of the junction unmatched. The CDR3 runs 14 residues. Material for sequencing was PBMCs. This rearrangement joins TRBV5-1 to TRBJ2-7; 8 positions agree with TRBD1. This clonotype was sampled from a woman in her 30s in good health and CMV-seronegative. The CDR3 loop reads CASSFGQGAWEQYF. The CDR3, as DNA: TGCGCCAGCAGCTTCGGGCAGGGGGCATGGGAGCAGTACTTC.